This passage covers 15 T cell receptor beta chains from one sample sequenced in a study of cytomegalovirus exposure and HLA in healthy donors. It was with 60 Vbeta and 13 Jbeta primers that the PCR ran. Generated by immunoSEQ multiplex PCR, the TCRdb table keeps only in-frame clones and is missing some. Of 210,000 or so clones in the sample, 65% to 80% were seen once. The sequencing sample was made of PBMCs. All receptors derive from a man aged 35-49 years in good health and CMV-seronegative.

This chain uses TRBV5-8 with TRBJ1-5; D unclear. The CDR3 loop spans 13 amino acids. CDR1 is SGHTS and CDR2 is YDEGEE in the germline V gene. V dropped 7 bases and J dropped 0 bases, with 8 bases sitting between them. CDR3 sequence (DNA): TGTGCCAGCCTGGAGTATAGCAATCAGCCCCAGCATTTT. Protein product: CASLEYSNQPQHF.

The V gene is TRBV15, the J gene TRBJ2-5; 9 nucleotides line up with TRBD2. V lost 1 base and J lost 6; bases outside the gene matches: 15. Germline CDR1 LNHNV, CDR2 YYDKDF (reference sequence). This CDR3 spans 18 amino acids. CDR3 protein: CATSRVAGGPGDWQTQYF. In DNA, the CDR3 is TGTGCCACCAGCAGAGTCGCGGGGGGGCCGGGCGATTGGCAGACCCAGTACTTC.

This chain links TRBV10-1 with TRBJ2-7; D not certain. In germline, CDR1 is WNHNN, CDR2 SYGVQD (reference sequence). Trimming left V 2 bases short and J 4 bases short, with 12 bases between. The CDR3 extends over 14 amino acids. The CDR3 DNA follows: TGCGCCAGCAGTGAGGCTACCGGGTCATACGAGCAGTACTTC. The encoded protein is CASSEATGSYEQYF.

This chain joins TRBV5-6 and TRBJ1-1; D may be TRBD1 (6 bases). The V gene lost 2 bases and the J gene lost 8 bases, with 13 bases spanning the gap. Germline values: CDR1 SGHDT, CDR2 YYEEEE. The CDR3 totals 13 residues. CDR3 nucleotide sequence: TGTGCCAGCAGCTTTCAGGGGATACGGGAAGCTTTCTTT. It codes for CASSFQGIREAFF.

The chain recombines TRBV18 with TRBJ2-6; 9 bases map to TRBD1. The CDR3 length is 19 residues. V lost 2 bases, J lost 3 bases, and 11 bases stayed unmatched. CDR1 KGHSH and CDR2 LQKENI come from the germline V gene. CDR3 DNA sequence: TGTGCCAGCTCACCATCCGGAACAGGGGGCGTTATTGGGGCCAACGTCCTGACTTTC. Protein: CASSPSGTGGVIGANVLTF. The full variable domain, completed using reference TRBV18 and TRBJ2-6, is NAGVMQNPRHLVRRRGQEARLRCSPMKGHSHVYWYRQLPEEGLKFMVYLQKENIIDESGMPKERFSAEFPKEGPSILRIQQVVRGDSAAYFCASSPSGTGGVIGANVLTFGAGSRLTVL.

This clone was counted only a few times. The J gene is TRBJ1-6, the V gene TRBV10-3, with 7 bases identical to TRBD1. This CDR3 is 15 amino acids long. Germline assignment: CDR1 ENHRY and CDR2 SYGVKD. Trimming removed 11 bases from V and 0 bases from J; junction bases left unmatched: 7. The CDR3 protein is CASMDRSSYNSPLHF. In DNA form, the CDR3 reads TGTGCCTCCATGGACAGGAGCTCCTATAATTCACCCCTCCACTTT.

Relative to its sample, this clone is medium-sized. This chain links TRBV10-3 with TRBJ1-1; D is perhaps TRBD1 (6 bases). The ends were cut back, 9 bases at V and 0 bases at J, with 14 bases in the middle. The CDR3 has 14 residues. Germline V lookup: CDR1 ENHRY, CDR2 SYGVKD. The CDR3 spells CAIRGDTMNTEAFF. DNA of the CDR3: TGTGCCATACGAGGGGACACCATGAACACTGAAGCTTTCTTT.

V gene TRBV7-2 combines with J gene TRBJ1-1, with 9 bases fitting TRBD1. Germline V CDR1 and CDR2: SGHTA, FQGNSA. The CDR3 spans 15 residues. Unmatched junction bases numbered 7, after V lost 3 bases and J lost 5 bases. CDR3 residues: CASSFQRDRVTEAFF. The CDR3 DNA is TGTGCCAGCAGCTTCCAGCGGGACAGGGTGACTGAAGCTTTCTTT.

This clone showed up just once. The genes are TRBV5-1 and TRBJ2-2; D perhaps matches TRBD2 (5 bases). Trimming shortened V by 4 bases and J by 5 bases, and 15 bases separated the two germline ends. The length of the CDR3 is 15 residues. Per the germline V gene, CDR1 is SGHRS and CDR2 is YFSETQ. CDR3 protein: CASSVSGDGTGELFF. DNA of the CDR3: TGCGCCAGCAGCGTCAGCGGTGATGGAACCGGGGAGCTGTTTTTT.

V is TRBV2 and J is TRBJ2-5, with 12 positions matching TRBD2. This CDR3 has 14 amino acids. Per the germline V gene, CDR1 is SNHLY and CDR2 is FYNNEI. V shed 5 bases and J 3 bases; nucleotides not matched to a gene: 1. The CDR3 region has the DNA TGTGCCAGCAGTCTAGCGGGAGGGAAAGAGACCCAGTACTTC. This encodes CASSLAGGKETQYF. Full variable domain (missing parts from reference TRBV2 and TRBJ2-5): EPEVTQTPSHQVTQMGQEVILRCVPISNHLYFYWYRQILGQKVEFLVSFYNNEISEKSEIFDDQFSVERPDGSNFTLKIRSTKLEDSAMYFCASSLAGGKETQYFGPGTRLLVL.

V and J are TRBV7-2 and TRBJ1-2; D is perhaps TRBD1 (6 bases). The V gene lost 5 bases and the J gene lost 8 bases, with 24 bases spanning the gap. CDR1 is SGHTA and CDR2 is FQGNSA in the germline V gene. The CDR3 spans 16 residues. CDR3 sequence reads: CASSPRDVQGKRGYTF. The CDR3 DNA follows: TGTGCCAGCAGCCCCCGGGACGTACAGGGAAAAAGAGGCTACACCTTC.

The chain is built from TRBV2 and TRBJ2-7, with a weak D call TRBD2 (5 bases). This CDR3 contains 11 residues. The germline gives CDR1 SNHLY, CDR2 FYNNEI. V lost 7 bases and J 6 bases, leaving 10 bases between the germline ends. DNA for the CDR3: TGTGCCAGCAACTTACGGGGCGAGCAGTACTTC. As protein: CASNLRGEQYF.

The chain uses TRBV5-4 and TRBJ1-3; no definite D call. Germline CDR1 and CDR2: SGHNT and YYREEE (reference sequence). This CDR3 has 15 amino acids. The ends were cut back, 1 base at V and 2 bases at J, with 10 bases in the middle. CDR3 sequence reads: CASSLSGSTGNTIYF. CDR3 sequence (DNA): TGTGCCAGCAGCTTGAGCGGCTCGACTGGAAACACCATATATTTT. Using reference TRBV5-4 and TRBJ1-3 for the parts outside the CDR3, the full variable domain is ETGVTQSPTHLIKTRGQQVTLRCSSQSGHNTVSWYQQALGQGPQFIFQYYREEENGRGNFPPRFSGLQFPNYSSELNVNALELDDSALYLCASSLSGSTGNTIYFGEGSWLTVV.

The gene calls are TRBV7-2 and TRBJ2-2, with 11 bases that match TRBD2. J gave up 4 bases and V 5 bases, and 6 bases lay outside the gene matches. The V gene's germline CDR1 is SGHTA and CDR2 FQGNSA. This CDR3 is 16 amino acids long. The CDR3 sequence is CASSGRLAGRTGELFF. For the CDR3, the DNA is TGTGCCAGCAGCGGCCGACTAGCGGGGCGCACCGGGGAGCTGTTTTTT.

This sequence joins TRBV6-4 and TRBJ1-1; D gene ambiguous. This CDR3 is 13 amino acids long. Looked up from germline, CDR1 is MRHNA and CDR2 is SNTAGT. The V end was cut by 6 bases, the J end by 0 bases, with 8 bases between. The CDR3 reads CASSLGVNTEAFF. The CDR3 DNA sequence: TGTGCCAGCAGCCTCGGGGTGAACACTGAAGCTTTCTTT.